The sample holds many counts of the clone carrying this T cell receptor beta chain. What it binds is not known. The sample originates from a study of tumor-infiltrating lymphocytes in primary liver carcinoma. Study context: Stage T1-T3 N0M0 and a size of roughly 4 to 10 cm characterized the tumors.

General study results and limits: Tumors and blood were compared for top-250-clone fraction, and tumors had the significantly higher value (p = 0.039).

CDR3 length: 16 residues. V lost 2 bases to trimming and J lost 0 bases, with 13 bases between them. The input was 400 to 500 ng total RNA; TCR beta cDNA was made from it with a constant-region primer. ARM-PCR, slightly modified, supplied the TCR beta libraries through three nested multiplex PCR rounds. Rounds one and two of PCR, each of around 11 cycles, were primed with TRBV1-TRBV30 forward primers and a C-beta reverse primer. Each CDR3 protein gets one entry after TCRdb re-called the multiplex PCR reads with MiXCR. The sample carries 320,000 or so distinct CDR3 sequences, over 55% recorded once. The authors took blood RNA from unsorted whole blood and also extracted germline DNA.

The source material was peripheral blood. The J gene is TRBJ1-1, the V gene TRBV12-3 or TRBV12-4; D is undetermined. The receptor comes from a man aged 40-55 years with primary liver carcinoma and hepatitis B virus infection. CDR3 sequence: CASSLSWGTLNTEAFF. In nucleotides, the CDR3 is TGTGCCAGCAGTTTATCTTGGGGTACCCTGAACACTGAAGCTTTCTTT.